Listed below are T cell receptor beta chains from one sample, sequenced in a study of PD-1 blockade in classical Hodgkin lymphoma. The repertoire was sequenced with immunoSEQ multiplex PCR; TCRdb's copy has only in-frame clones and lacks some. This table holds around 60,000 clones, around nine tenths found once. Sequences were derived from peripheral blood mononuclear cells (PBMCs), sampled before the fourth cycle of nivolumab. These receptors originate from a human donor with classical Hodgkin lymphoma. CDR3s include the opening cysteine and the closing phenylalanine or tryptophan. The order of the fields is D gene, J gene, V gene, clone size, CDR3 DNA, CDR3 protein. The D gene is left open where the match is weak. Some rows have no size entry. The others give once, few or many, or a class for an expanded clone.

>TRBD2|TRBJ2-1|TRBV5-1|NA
TGCGCCAGCAGCCGCGTAGCGGGGCTGGACAATGAGCAGTTCTTC
CASSRVAGLDNEQFF
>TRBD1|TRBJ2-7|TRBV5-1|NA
TGCGCCAGCAGCTCCCTTCCGGGACAGGGTAACGAGCAGTACTTC
CASSSLPGQGNEQYF
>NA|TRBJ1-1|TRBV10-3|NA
TGTGCCATCAGTGCGGGCAGGTGGTGGGGGAACACTGAAGCTTTCTTT
CAISAGRWWGNTEAFF
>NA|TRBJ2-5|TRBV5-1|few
TGCGCCAGCAGCTTGAACCAAGAGACCCAGTACTTC
CASSLNQETQYF
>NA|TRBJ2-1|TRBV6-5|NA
TGTGCCAGCAGATCACAGGATACCTACAATGAGCAGTTCTTC
CASRSQDTYNEQFF
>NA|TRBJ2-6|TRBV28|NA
TGTGCCAGCAGTTTAGGTGGTGGGGCCAACGTCCTGACTTTC
CASSLGGGANVLTF
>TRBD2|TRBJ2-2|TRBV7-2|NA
TGTGCCAGCAGCTTACCCCTAGCGGGGGGGCCCGGGGAGCTGTTTTTT
CASSLPLAGGPGELFF
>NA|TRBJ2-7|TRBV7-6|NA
TGTGCCAGCAGCTTCCAGGCTAAATCGGCCGAGCAGTACTTC
CASSFQAKSAEQYF
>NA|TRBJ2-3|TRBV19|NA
TGTGCCAGTAGTTTGATAGCAGATACGCAGTATTTT
CASSLIADTQYF
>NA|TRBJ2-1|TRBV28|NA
TGTGCCAGCAGTTTCCTAGGCAATGAGCAGTTCTTC
CASSFLGNEQFF
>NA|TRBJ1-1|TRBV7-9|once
TGTGCCAGCAACGAGGTCGCTGAAGCTTTCTTT
CASNEVAEAFF
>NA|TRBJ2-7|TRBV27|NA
TGTGCCAGCAGTTTTTCAGCAGGGACGATCTCCTACGAGCAGTACTTC
CASSFSAGTISYEQYF
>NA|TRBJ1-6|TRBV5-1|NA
TGCGCCAGCAGCTCGGAGGGGAAAAATAATTCACCCCTCCACTTT
CASSSEGKNNSPLHF
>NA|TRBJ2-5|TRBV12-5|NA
TGTGCTAGTGGTTTGGGGCCAGAGACCCAGTACTTC
CASGLGPETQYF
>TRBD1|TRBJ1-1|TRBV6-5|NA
TGTGCCAGCTACCACCAGGGGGGGAACACTGAAGCTTTCTTT
CASYHQGGNTEAFF
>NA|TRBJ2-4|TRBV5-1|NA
TGCGCCAGCAGCTTGGCTGGGGAAAACATTCAGTACTTC
CASSLAGENIQYF
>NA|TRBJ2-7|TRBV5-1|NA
TGCGCCAGCAGCTTGATTGCCCTGACCTACGAGCAGTACTTC
CASSLIALTYEQYF
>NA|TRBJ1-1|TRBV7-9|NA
TGTGCCAGCAGCTTAGAGGAGGGAGACGAAGCTTTCTTT
CASSLEEGDEAFF
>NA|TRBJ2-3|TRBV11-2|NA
TGTGCCAGCAGCTTAATTGGAGTACCGACAGATACGCAGTATTTT
CASSLIGVPTDTQYF
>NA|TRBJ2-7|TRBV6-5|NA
TGTGCCACTTATGACAGGTCCTACGAGCAGTACTTC
CATYDRSYEQYF
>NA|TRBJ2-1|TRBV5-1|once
TGCGCCAGCAGCACCGAAGTGGGGGGTGGGGAGCAGTTCTTC
CASSTEVGGGEQFF
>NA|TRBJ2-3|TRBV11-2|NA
TGTGCCAGCAGCCAGACCGGGCTAGATACGCAGTATTTT
CASSQTGLDTQYF
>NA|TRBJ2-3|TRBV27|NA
TGTGCCAGCAGTTTATTTCGGGGGATAGATACGCAGTATTTT
CASSLFRGIDTQYF
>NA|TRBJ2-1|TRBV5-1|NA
TGCGCCAGCAGCCCCTCACAGACCTACAATGAGCAGTTCTTC
CASSPSQTYNEQFF
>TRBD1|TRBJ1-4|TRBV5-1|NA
TGCGCCAGCAGCGCACAGGGGGCTAATGAAAAACTGTTTTTT
CASSAQGANEKLFF
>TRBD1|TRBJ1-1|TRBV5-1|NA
TGCGCCAGCAGCCCTCGGGACAGCTACATGAACACTGAAGCTTTCTTT
CASSPRDSYMNTEAFF
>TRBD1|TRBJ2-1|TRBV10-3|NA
TGTGCCATCAGTGAATCAATCGGGACAGATGATTACAATGAGCAGTTCTTC
CAISESIGTDDYNEQFF
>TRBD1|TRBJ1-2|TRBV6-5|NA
TGTGCCAGCAGACAACAGGGGGAAGACTATGGCTACACCTTC
CASRQQGEDYGYTF
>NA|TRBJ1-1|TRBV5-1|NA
TGCGCCAGCAGCTTGATAGGGGAGGCTGAAGCTTTCTTT
CASSLIGEAEAFF
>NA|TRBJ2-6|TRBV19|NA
TGTGCCAGTAGTATTGTGGCAGCCTCTGGGGCCAACGTCCTGACTTTC
CASSIVAASGANVLTF
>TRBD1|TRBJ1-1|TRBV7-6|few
TGTGCCAGCAGCTTGCGGACAGGGGGGAACACTGAAGCTTTCTTT
CASSLRTGGNTEAFF
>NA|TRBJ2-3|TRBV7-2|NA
TGTGCCAGCAGCTTAGAGGGGGGGCAGGCAGATACGCAGTATTTT
CASSLEGGQADTQYF
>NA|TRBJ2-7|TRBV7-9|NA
TGTGCCAGCCGCTCCGGGGGCGGAGAGTACGAGCAGTACTTC
CASRSGGGEYEQYF
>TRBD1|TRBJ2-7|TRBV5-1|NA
TGCGCCAGCAGCATCACAGGGGCCACTGGGGAGCAGTACTTC
CASSITGATGEQYF
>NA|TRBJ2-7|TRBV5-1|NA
TGCGCCAGCAGCTCGATGACAGGCTCCTACGAGCAGTACTTC
CASSSMTGSYEQYF
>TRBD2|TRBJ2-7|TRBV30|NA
TGTGCCTGGAAGGGGACTAGCCCATACGAGCAGTACTTC
CAWKGTSPYEQYF
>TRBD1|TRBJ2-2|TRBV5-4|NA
TGTGCCAGCAGCTTGGCTGGGACAGGGTTATCCGGGGAGCTGTTTTTT
CASSLAGTGLSGELFF
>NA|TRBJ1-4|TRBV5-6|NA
TGTGCCAGCACCGAGCTCGGGGCAGCAACTAATGAAAAACTGTTTTTT
CASTELGAATNEKLFF
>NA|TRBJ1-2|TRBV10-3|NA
TGTGCCATCAGTGAGGGGAGGGATGAGGGCTACACCTTC
CAISEGRDEGYTF
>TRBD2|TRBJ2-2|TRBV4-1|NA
TGCGCCAGCAGCCCCTTGGCGGGAGCCCGGGGGACCGGGGAGCTGTTTTTT
CASSPLAGARGTGELFF
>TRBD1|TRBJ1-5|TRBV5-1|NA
TGCGCCAGCAGCTTGGATGGGACAGCGAATCAGCCCCAGCATTTT
CASSLDGTANQPQHF
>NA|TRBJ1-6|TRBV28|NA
TGTGCCAGCGATCTTCCGGGGGCAGGGAATTCACCCCTCCACTTT
CASDLPGAGNSPLHF
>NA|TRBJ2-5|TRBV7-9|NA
TGTGCCAGCACTCCCGGGGTAGAAGAGACCCAGTACTTC
CASTPGVEETQYF
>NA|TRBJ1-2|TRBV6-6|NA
TGTGCCAGCAGTTCGGGACCAAACTATGGCTACACCTTC
CASSSGPNYGYTF
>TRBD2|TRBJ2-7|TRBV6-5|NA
TGTGCCAGCAGGGTAGCGGGGGGGCTCTACGAGCAGTACTTC
CASRVAGGLYEQYF
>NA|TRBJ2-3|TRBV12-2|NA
TGTGCAAGTCGCGGAACGCGCACGGGGACGGGGGACTCTAGCACAGATACGCAGTATTTT
CASRGTRTGTGDSSTDTQYF
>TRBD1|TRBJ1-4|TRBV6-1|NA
TGTGCCAGCAGTGAAATGGGATTAGGAGGGGGCGACCATGAAAAACTGTTTTTT
CASSEMGLGGGDHEKLFF
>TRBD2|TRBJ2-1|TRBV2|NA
TGTGCCAGCAGGGAGCGGGGGGGCTTGGATGAGCAGTTCTTC
CASRERGGLDEQFF
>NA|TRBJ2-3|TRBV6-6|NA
TGTGCCAGCAGTTACTCCCGGACCAGCACAGATACGCAGTATTTT
CASSYSRTSTDTQYF
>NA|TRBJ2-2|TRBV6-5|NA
TGTGCCAGCACAGGGGACACCGGGGAGCTGTTTTTT
CASTGDTGELFF
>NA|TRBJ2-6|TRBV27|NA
TGTGCCAGCACAAGTACCGGGGCCAACGTCCTGACTTTC
CASTSTGANVLTF